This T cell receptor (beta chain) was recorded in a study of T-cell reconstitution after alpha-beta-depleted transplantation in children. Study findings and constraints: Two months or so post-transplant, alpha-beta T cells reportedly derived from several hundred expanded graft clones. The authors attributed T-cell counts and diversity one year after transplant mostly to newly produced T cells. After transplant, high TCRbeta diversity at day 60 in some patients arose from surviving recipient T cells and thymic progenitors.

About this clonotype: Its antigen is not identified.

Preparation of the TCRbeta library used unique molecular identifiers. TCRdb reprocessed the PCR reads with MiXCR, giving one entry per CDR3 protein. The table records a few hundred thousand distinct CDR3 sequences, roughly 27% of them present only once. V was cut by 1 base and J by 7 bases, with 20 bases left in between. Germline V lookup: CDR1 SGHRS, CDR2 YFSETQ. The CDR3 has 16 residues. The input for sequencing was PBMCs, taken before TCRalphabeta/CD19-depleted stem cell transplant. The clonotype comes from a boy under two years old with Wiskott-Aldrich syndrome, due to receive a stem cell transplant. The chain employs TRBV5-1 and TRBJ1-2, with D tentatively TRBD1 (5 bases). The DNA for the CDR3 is TGCGCCAGCAGCTTGTTTTTGGGGACGGAGAAGGGTGGCTACACCTTC. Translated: CASSLFLGTEKGGYTF.